The 19 T cell receptor beta chains below come from one sample, sequenced in a study of cytomegalovirus exposure and HLA in healthy donors. In the PCR, 60 Vbeta and 13 Jbeta primers were used. TCRdb's table, derived via immunoSEQ multiplex PCR, lists solely in-frame clones and lacks some. The table has around 76,000 clones, less than 85% seen once; the top ten hold more than 7.5%. The specimen was PBMCs. The receptors shown here come from a woman aged 45-65 years in good health and CMV-seropositive.

The chain links TRBV30 to TRBJ1-6; TRBD1 might be the D (5 bases). The CDR3 length is 14 residues. CDR1 is GTSNPN, CDR2 SVGIG, per germline (reference sequence). V lost 1 base and J 7 bases, leaving 11 bases between the germline ends. The chain's CDR3 is CAWSAGDGNSPLHF. CDR3 in DNA: TGTGCCTGGAGTGCGGGGGATGGCAATTCACCCCTCCACTTT.

The chain couples TRBV30 to TRBJ1-3, with D possibly matching TRBD1 (5 bases). The CDR3 sequence is 15 residues long. The ends were cut back, 2 bases at V and 1 base at J, with 12 bases in the middle. Per germline, CDR1 GTSNPN and CDR2 SVGIG (reference sequence). The CDR3 DNA is TGTGCCTGGAGTCCGGGGGACGCTTCTGGAAACACCATATATTTT. It translates to CAWSPGDASGNTIYF.

There are a few counts of this clone. The J gene is TRBJ2-6, the V gene TRBV11-2; 10 bases match TRBD1. The CDR3 runs to 17 residues. Trimming took 6 bases from V and 0 from J; bases not matched to a gene: 5. The V gene's germline CDR1 is SGHAT and CDR2 FQNNGV. The CDR3, as DNA: TGTGCCAGCAGACCCGGGACAGGGGCCTCTGGGGCCAACGTCCTGACTTTC. Protein: CASRPGTGASGANVLTF.

The gene calls are TRBV6-5 and TRBJ2-7; 10 bases map to TRBD1. The length of the CDR3 is 12 residues. With V trimmed by 5 bases and J by 6 bases, 1 base remained unmatched. Germline assignment: CDR1 MNHEY and CDR2 SVGAGI. The CDR3 sequence is CASSGQGGEQYF. CDR3 DNA: TGTGCCAGCAGTGGACAGGGGGGCGAGCAGTACTTC.

This clone turned up a few times. V and J are TRBV7-2 and TRBJ2-3; 9 bases align to TRBD2. The V gene's germline CDR1 is SGHTA and CDR2 FQGNSA. Trimming cost V 3 bases and J 4 bases; bases outside gene matches: 2. The CDR3 consists of 14 residues. DNA for the CDR3: TGTGCCAGCAGCTTGGCTAGCGGGGCAGATACGCAGTATTTT. This codes for CASSLASGADTQYF.

The gene calls are TRBV28 and TRBJ1-1; maybe TRBD1 (5 bases). V was clipped by 8 bases and J by 0 bases, with 13 bases between them. The length of the CDR3 is 14 residues. Per germline, CDR1 MDHEN and CDR2 SYDVKM. CDR3 region: CASPPGGVNTEAFF. The CDR3 DNA reads as TGTGCCAGCCCCCCCGGAGGGGTGAACACTGAAGCTTTCTTT.

The chain links TRBV7-9 to TRBJ2-7; 10 nucleotides align to TRBD1. Germline loops: CDR1 SEHNR, CDR2 FQNEAQ (reference sequence). This CDR3 region has 16 residues. V gave up 2 bases and J gave up 0 bases; unmatched junction bases: 4. In DNA form, the CDR3 reads TGTGCCAGCAGCTTAAGACAGGGGGCTACCTCCTACGAGCAGTACTTC. Its protein product is CASSLRQGATSYEQYF. The variable domain in full, completed from reference TRBV7-9 and TRBJ2-7, reads DTGVSQNPRHKITKRGQNVTFRCDPISEHNRLYWYRQTLGQGPEFLTYFQNEAQLEKSRLLSDRFSAERPKGSFSTLEIQRTEQGDSAMYLCASSLRQGATSYEQYFGPGTRLTVT.

The chain combines TRBV5-1 with TRBJ1-4, with 9 nucleotides matching TRBD1. The CDR3 has 14 residues. V lost 2 bases and J lost 8; bases outside the gene matches: 4. In germline, CDR1 is SGHRS, CDR2 YFSETQ. CDR3 coding DNA: TGCGCCAGCAGCTTAACAGGGGGCGGGGAAAAACTGTTTTTT. As protein: CASSLTGGGEKLFF.

The chain has TRBV2 and TRBJ2-7, with D perhaps TRBD1 (5 bases). The germline V and J ends were trimmed by 11 bases and 0 bases, with 8 bases remaining between them. The V gene's germline CDR1 is SNHLY and CDR2 FYNNEI. This CDR3 region has 11 residues. The CDR3 region has the DNA TGTGCCCAAGGGGACTCCTACGAGCAGTACTTC. The encoded protein is CAQGDSYEQYF.

As to this clone: The junction shows a germline mismatch at one end, possibly a read error. The chain is built from TRBV4-1 and TRBJ1-6; D is unresolved. The CDR3 has 13 amino acids. CDR1 is MGHRA and CDR2 is YSYEKL in the germline V gene. CDR3 sequence: CASSQDPRSPLYF. For the CDR3, the DNA is TGCGCCAGCAGCCAAGATCCCCGGTCACCCCTCTACTTT.

The chain couples TRBV19 to TRBJ1-2; 10 positions agree with TRBD1. In germline, CDR1 is LNHDA, CDR2 SQIVND (reference sequence). The CDR3 extends over 14 amino acids. The V segment lost 6 bases and the J segment 2 bases; nucleotides outside the gene matches: 3. The CDR3 region has the DNA TGTGCCAGTAGGGAGACAGGGGGCAACTATGGCTACACCTTC. Protein: CASRETGGNYGYTF.

The chain recombines TRBV28 with TRBJ1-4; D is undetermined. There are 10 residues in the CDR3. V gave up 8 bases and J gave up 4 bases, with 2 bases separating them. Germline V gives CDR1 MDHEN, CDR2 SYDVKM. The CDR3 sequence is CASLNEKLFF. The CDR3, as DNA: TGTGCCAGCCTTAATGAAAAACTGTTTTTT. Full variable domain (rest looked up from reference TRBV28 and TRBJ1-4): DVKVTQSSRYLVKRTGEKVFLECVQDMDHENMFWYRQDPGLGLRLIYFSYDVKMKEKGDIPEGYSVSREKKERFSLILESASTNQTSMYLCASLNEKLFFGSGTQLSVL.

The chain is built from TRBV7-6 and TRBJ2-7, with 7 bases identical to TRBD1. CDR1 is SGHVS and CDR2 is FNYEAQ in the germline V gene. Trimming removed 1 base from V and 1 base from J; junction bases left unmatched: 4. The CDR3 is 15 amino acids. DNA for the CDR3: TGTGCCAGCAGCTTAGACGGGACAGTTTCCTACGAGCAGTACTTC. Its protein product is CASSLDGTVSYEQYF.

The V call is TRBV19, the J call TRBJ2-1; 7 bases map to TRBD1. This CDR3 is 14 amino acids long. The trim removed 5 bases at V and 5 bases at J, leaving 6 bases unmatched. Germline lookup yields CDR1 LNHDA and CDR2 SQIVND (reference sequence). The CDR3: CASSPLDRDNEQFF. In nucleotides, the CDR3 is TGTGCCAGTAGTCCCCTAGACAGGGACAATGAGCAGTTCTTC.

This chain joins TRBV29-1 and TRBJ2-3; no reliable D call. The CDR3 extends over 12 amino acids. Germline V gene sequence: CDR1 SQVTM, CDR2 ANQGSEA. V shed 3 bases and J shed 1 base, with 5 bases lying between them. CDR3 in amino acids: CSVDGGTDTQYF. The DNA of the CDR3 is TGCAGCGTTGATGGAGGCACAGATACGCAGTATTTT.

The chain has TRBV4-3 and TRBJ1-2; 7 positions match TRBD1. The CDR3 is 18 residues long. Germline V gives CDR1 LGHNA, CDR2 YSLEER. Trimming cost V 0 bases and J 6 bases; bases outside gene matches: 16. CDR3 sequence: CASSQDTFQGGFRNGYTF. The CDR3 DNA reads TGCGCCAGCAGCCAAGATACATTCCAAGGGGGCTTCAGAAATGGCTACACCTTC.

The chain is built from TRBV5-1 and TRBJ1-1, with 8 bases lining up with TRBD1. CDR1 and CDR2 from the germline V gene are SGHRS and YFSETQ. V gave up 2 bases and J gave up 5 bases; unmatched junction bases: 5. The CDR3 runs to 14 residues. The CDR3 bases are TGCGCCAGCAGCTTACAGGGGGAAGGGACTGAAGCTTTCTTT. The encoded protein is CASSLQGEGTEAFF.

V and J are TRBV5-1 and TRBJ2-5, with 9 bases that match TRBD2. V lost 1 base and J lost 5; bases outside the gene matches: 3. The CDR3 extends over 14 amino acids. Per the germline V gene, CDR1 is SGHRS and CDR2 is YFSETQ. The CDR3 loop reads CASSLPSGEETQYF. The DNA for the CDR3 is TGCGCCAGCAGCTTGCCTAGCGGGGAGGAGACCCAGTACTTC.

This chain links TRBV7-9 with TRBJ2-5; a weak D match, TRBD1 (6 bases). The CDR3 spans 15 residues. CDR1 and CDR2 from the germline V gene are SEHNR and FQNEAQ (reference sequence). Trimming shortened V by 6 bases and J by 1 base, and 15 bases separated the two germline ends. CDR3 DNA sequence: TGTGCCAGCAGTACCGGCAGGGGTGGCCAAGAGACCCAGTACTTC. This encodes CASSTGRGGQETQYF.